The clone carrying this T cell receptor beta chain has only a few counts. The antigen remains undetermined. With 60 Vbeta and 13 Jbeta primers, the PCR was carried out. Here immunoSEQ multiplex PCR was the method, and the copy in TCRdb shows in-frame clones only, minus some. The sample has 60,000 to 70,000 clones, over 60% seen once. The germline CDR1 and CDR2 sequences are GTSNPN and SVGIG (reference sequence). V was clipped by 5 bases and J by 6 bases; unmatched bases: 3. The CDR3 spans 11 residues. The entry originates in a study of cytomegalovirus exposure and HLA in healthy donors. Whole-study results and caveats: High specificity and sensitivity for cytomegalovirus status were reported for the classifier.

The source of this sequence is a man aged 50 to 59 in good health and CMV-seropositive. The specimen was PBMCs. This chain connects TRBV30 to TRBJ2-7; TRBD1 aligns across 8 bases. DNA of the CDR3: TGTGCCTGGGGACAGGGCGCCGAGCAGTACTTC. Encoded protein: CAWGQGAEQYF.